The 13 T cell receptor beta chains below all came from one sample that was sequenced in a study of blood T cells in healthy people across ages. Then a second PCR, running about 7 to 11 cycles, was carried out with a sample-barcoded 5' primer and a J-beta primer mix. Via MiXCR, TCRdb re-called the 5' RACE reads, giving one row per CDR3 protein. The table has around 650,000 distinct CDR3 sequences, over 40% seen once. Sequenced sample: blood. The source of these receptors is an elderly man in good health.

This clonotype was counted a single time. Relative to the germline gene, one junction end is altered; a read error may explain this. The rearrangement uses TRBV6-1 and TRBJ1-4, with D unclear. The CDR3 extends over 15 amino acids. CDR1 is MNHNS and CDR2 is SASEGT in the germline V gene. CDR3 sequence (DNA): TGTGCCGGCAGTGAAAAGGGCAGCGAGAATGAAAAACTGTTTTTT. The encoded protein is CAGSEKGSENEKLFF.

The rearrangement links TRBV7-9 to TRBJ1-6; tentatively, D is TRBD1 (5 bases). Germline CDR1 SEHNR, CDR2 FQNEAQ (reference sequence). The length of the CDR3 is 16 residues. Trimming took off 3 bases at V and 8 bases at J, with 17 bases between the two ends. The CDR3 nucleotides are TGTGCCAGCAGCTTGTCCGGGGGTACCGGGGATTCACCCCTCCACTTT. It translates to CASSLSGGTGDSPLHF. Drawing the rest from reference TRBV7-9 and TRBJ1-6, the complete variable domain is DTGVSQNPRHKITKRGQNVTFRCDPISEHNRLYWYRQTLGQGPEFLTYFQNEAQLEKSRLLSDRFSAERPKGSFSTLEIQRTEQGDSAMYLCASSLSGGTGDSPLHFGNGTRLTVT.

The genes are TRBV9 and TRBJ2-1; D perhaps matches TRBD2 (6 bases). Trimming removed 0 bases from V and 2 bases from J, with 15 bases in between. The CDR3 is 17 amino acids. CDR1 and CDR2 (germline): SGDLS, YYNGEE. The CDR3 loop reads CASSVASGRDPYNEQFF. CDR3 sequence (DNA): TGTGCCAGCAGCGTAGCTTCGGGGCGGGACCCCTACAATGAGCAGTTCTTC.

This clonotype was seen many times. The junction shows a germline mismatch at one end, possibly a read error. The CDR3 coding sequence is TGCGCCAGCAGCTCCCGGACTGGCACAGATACGCAGTATTTT. It encodes CASSSRTGTDTQYF. The chain combines TRBV9 with TRBJ2-3, with D possibly TRBD2 on 5 matching bases. Germline loops: CDR1 SGDLS, CDR2 YYNGEE. This CDR3 spans 14 amino acids.

At least ten counts were recorded for this clonotype. A much more abundant neighbour one base away suggests this may be a read error. The chain uses TRBV5-1 and TRBJ2-7; D remains unclear. Per the germline V gene, CDR1 is SGHRS and CDR2 is YFSETQ. CDR3 length: 11 amino acids. The CDR3 bases are TGTGCCAGCAGCTTAGCCGACGAGCAGTACTTC. Its protein product is CASSLADEQYF.

This clonotype was recorded a few times. This chain connects TRBV7-3 to TRBJ2-1; no clear D. Trimming removed 2 bases from V and 0 bases from J, with 8 bases in between. Germline CDR1 is SGHTA and CDR2 is FQGTGA. This CDR3 is built from 15 residues. The CDR3 here is CASSLQLSSYNEQFF. In nucleotides, the CDR3 is TGTGCCAGCAGCTTACAACTGAGCTCCTACAATGAGCAGTTCTTC. Full variable domain (remainder filled in from reference TRBV7-3 and TRBJ2-1): GAGVSQTPSNKVTEKGKYVELRCDPISGHTALYWYRQSLGQGPEFLIYFQGTGAADDSGLPNDRFFAVRPEGSVSTLKIQRTERGDSAVYLCASSLQLSSYNEQFFGPGTRLTVL.

The chain carries TRBV6-2 or TRBV6-3 and TRBJ2-3; D tentatively fits TRBD1 or TRBD2 (5 bases each). The V gene's germline CDR1 is MNHEY and CDR2 SVGEGT. The CDR3 covers 16 residues. V was pared by 4 bases and J by 1 base, with 15 bases between. The CDR3 DNA reads TGTGCCAGCAGTTGGGCCGGGGCGGGCGGCACAGATACGCAGTATTTT. Amino acids: CASSWAGAGGTDTQYF.

This sequence joins TRBV3-1 and TRBJ2-5; 12 bases map to TRBD2. CDR3 size: 15 residues. The germline V gene has CDR1 LGHDT and CDR2 YNNKEL (reference sequence). V lost 4 bases and J lost 2; bases outside the gene matches: 2. CDR3 nucleotide sequence: TGTGCCAGCAGCCCTAGCGGGGGGGTGCAAGAGACCCAGTACTTC. Its translation: CASSPSGGVQETQYF.

The V call is TRBV7-9, the J call TRBJ2-7; D ambiguous. There are 14 residues in the CDR3. Per germline, CDR1 SEHNR and CDR2 FQNEAQ (reference sequence). V was clipped by 5 bases and J by 7 bases, with 18 bases between them. DNA of the CDR3: TGTGCCAGCAGCGGACGGACGGTGGTTGGGGAGCAGTACTTC. Its protein product is CASSGRTVVGEQYF.

This clonotype was observed a few times. A much larger clone lies one base from this, so it may be a read error. The rearrangement links TRBV3-1 to TRBJ2-5; D remains unclear. Trimming removed 4 bases from V and 7 bases from J, with 13 bases in between. In germline, CDR1 is LGHDT, CDR2 YNNKEL (reference sequence). This CDR3 is 13 amino acids long. The CDR3 nucleotides read TGTGCCAGCAGCCCGGGTATCCGAGGGACCCAGTACTTC. As protein: CASSPGIRGTQYF.

This clonotype has a handful of counts. This chain links TRBV20-1 with TRBJ2-7; D is undetermined. V shed 5 bases and J shed 4 bases, with 15 bases lying between them. Germline V gene sequence: CDR1 DFQATT, CDR2 SNEGSKA (reference sequence). The CDR3 covers 13 residues. In DNA, the CDR3 is TGCAGTGCTTCCGGAACAGCCCGGTACGAGCAGTACTTC. Encoded protein: CSASGTARYEQYF.

This sequence joins TRBV20-1 and TRBJ2-5; 10 bases align to TRBD1. The J call may be mistaken, given a closer DNA end match to TRBJ2-7. Germline CDR1 DFQATT, CDR2 SNEGSKA (reference sequence). The CDR3 runs 14 residues. The CDR3 nucleotides are TGCAGTGCCGGAACCGACAGGGGGCCCGACGAGCAGTACTTC. It codes for CSAGTDRGPDEQYF.

This clonotype turned up a few times. The genes are TRBV28 and TRBJ2-5; D is unclear. This CDR3 contains 16 residues. Trimming pared 3 bases from V and 5 bases from J, leaving 19 bases between. Germline V gene sequence: CDR1 MDHEN, CDR2 SYDVKM. The DNA for the CDR3 is TGTGCCAGCAGTTTTCCACTTCCAGGTATCGACGAGACCCAGTACTTC. Residues: CASSFPLPGIDETQYF.